Sequencing of this T cell receptor (beta chain) was carried out in a study of T cell responses to AZD1222 COVID-19 vaccine. Findings of the study overall: Clonal diversity was possibly underestimated, and white British individuals and females predominated among donors.

The germline CDR1 and CDR2 sequences are MNHEY and SMNVEV (reference sequence). With 6 bases removed from V and 0 bases from J, the gap between germline ends came to 12 bases. The CDR3 consists of 15 residues. Pooling covered second doses at about 4 or about 12 weeks. Notes on this clone: Its antigen is not known.

The table came from immunoSEQ multiplex PCR; TCRdb's copy has only in-frame clones and leaves some out. Among about 110,000 clones, roughly 91% were seen once, and the ten largest hold approximately 8.2%. The receptor was isolated from an adult who received the AZD1222 COVID-19 vaccine. The gene calls are TRBV27 and TRBJ1-5; no clear D gene. Source: peripheral blood, taken 28 days after the second AZD1222 dose. In DNA, the CDR3 is TGTGCCAGCAGCTCGACGGTGAGTAGCAATCAGCCCCAGCATTTT. Translated: CASSSTVSSNQPQHF.